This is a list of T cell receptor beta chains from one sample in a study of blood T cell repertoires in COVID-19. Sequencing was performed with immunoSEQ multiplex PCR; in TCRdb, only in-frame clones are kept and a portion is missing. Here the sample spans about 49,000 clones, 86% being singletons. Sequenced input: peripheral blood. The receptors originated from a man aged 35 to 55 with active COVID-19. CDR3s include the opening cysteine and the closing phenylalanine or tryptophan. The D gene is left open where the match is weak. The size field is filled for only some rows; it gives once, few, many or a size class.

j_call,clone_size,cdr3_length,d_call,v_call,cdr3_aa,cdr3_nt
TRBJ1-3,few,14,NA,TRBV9,CASRATASGNTIYF,TGTGCCAGCAGAGCCACAGCTTCAGGAAACACCATATATTTT
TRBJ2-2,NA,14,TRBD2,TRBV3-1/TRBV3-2,CASSRTRGDGELFF,TGTGCCAGCAGCCGGACTAGAGGGGACGGGGAGCTGTTTTTT
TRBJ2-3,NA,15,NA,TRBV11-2,CASSLAGTSTDTQYF,TGTGCCAGCAGCTTAGCGGGTACTAGCACAGATACGCAGTATTTT
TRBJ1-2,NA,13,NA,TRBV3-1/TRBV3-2,CASSQAANYGYTF,TGTGCCAGCAGCCAAGCCGCTAACTATGGCTACACCTTC
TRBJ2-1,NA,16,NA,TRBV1,CTSSQDASPLYNEQFF,TGCACCAGCAGCCAAGACGCTAGCCCCCTTTACAATGAGCAGTTCTTC
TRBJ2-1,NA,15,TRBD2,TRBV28,CASSLFSGRLNEQFF,TGTGCCAGCAGTTTATTCAGCGGGAGACTCAATGAGCAGTTCTTC
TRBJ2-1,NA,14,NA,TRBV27,CASKTGMTYNEQFF,TGTGCCAGCAAAACAGGGATGACCTACAATGAGCAGTTCTTC
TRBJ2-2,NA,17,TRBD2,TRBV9,CASSALAGGPITGELFF,TGTGCCAGCAGCGCATTAGCGGGAGGGCCTATTACCGGGGAGCTGTTTTTT
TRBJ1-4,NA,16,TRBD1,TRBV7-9,CASSTGDRGRREKLFF,TGTGCCAGCAGCACCGGGGACAGGGGGCGCAGGGAAAAACTGTTTTTT
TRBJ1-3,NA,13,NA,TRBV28,CASRQGMGNTIYF,TGTGCCAGCAGGCAGGGGATGGGAAACACCATATATTTT
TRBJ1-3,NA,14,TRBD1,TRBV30,CAWRGRGTGNTIYF,TGTGCCTGGAGGGGCAGGGGGACTGGAAACACCATATATTTT
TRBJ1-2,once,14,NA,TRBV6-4,CASSLSAGAYGYTF,TGTGCCAGCAGTCTCAGCGCAGGGGCCTATGGCTACACCTTC
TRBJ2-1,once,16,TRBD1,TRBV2,CASSTGGSSPYNEQFF,TGTGCCAGCAGTACAGGGGGTAGCTCCCCCTACAATGAGCAGTTCTTC
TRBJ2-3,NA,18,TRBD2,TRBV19,CASSGGASGTPSTDTQYF,TGTGCCAGCAGTGGGGGGGCTAGCGGGACCCCTAGCACAGATACGCAGTATTTT
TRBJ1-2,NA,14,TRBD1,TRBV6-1,CASSEEGAGYGYTF,TGTGCCAGCAGTGAAGAGGGGGCGGGCTATGGCTACACCTTC
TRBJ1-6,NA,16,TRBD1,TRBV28,CASSLAGQGWNSPLHF,TGTGCCAGCAGCCTAGCGGGACAGGGGTGGAATTCACCCCTCCACTTT
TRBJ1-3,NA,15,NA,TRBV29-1,CSAGGQGGEGNTIYF,TGCAGCGCCGGGGGTCAGGGAGGTGAGGGAAACACCATATATTTT
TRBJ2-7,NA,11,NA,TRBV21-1,CAGGWLHEQYF,TGTGCCGGCGGCTGGCTTCACGAGCAGTACTTC
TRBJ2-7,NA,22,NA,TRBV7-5,CVRSSPPLRTGGLTPFSYEQYF,TGTGTCAGAAGCTCACCACCCTTGAGGACAGGGGGCCTGACCCCCTTCTCCTACGAGCAGTACTTC
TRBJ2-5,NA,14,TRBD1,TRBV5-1,CASSTGTGEETQYF,TGCGCCAGCAGCACCGGGACAGGGGAAGAGACCCAGTACTTC
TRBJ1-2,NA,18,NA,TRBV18,CASSPNFGRGPSGYGYTF,TGTGCCAGCTCACCAAATTTTGGCAGGGGCCCTTCGGGGTATGGCTACACCTTC
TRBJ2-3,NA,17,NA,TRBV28,CASSPPGRGASTDTQYF,TGTGCCAGCAGTCCCCCGGGGAGGGGGGCAAGCACAGATACGCAGTATTTT
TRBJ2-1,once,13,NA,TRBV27,CASSSHLEGEQFF,TGTGCCAGCAGTTCCCATTTAGAGGGTGAGCAGTTCTTC
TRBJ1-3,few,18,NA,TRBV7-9,CASSNSPNRAHSGNTIYF,TGTGCCAGCAGCAATAGCCCTAACAGGGCCCACTCTGGAAACACCATATATTTT
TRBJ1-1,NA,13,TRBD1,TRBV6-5,CASSTTTGREAFF,TGTGCCAGCAGTACTACGACAGGGAGGGAAGCTTTCTTT
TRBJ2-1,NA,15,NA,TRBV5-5,CASTPTPGGLNEQFF,TGTGCCAGCACTCCTACCCCAGGGGGACTCAATGAGCAGTTCTTC
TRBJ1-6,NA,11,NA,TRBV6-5,CASSYRGPLHF,TGTGCCAGCAGTTACCGGGGACCCCTCCACTTT
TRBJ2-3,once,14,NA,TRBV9,CASSNRRGTDTQYF,TGTGCCAGCAGTAACAGGAGGGGAACAGATACGCAGTATTTT
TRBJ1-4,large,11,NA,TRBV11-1,CASSSSEKLFF,TGTGCCAGCAGCTCCTCTGAAAAACTGTTTTTT
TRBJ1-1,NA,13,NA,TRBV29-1,CSVATGGGTEAFF,TGCAGCGTTGCTACGGGGGGCGGCACTGAAGCTTTCTTT
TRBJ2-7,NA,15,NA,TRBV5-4,CASSLGYGRVNEQYF,TGTGCCAGCAGCTTGGGATACGGGAGAGTCAACGAGCAGTACTTC
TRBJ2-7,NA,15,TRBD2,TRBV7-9,CASSLVSSGSYEQYF,TGTGCCAGCAGCTTAGTGTCTAGCGGGAGCTACGAGCAGTACTTC
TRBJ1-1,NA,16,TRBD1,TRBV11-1,CASSPDRGLMVTEAFF,TGTGCCAGCAGCCCCGACAGGGGGTTAATGGTCACTGAAGCTTTCTTT